Described below is a single T cell receptor beta chain sequence and its context. Its antigen is not known. The study ran its PCR with 60 Vbeta and 13 Jbeta primers. The protocol was immunoSEQ multiplex PCR, while the TCRdb copy is restricted to in-frame clones and leaves out a portion. The sample holds 150,000 to 200,000 clones; about 85% are singletons and the top ten take 2.5%. This entry is derived from a study of cytomegalovirus exposure and HLA in healthy donors. Whole-study context: Across 350 to 500 genotyped donors, 81% landed in the Caucasian-associated ancestry cluster. General study findings and limits: An Asian-associated ancestry cluster reportedly showed fewer N-insertions than the approximately 620-donor mean in a later analysis.

Input material: PBMCs. The clonotype was recovered from a man aged 25-45 years in good health and CMV-seropositive.

CDR3 in amino acids: CASSQVREGWIYNEQFF. The CDR3 coding sequence is TGCGCCAGCAGCCAAGTTCGTGAGGGTTGGATCTACAATGAGCAGTTCTTC. This chain links TRBV4-3 with TRBJ2-1; D possibly corresponds to TRBD2 (5 bases). Germline loops: CDR1 LGHNA, CDR2 YSLEER. The V end was cut by 1 base, the J end by 3 bases, with 16 bases between. The CDR3 consists of 17 residues.